This entry lists 27 T cell receptor beta chains sequenced from one sample in a study of shared clonotypes between healthy human individuals. Here immunoSEQ multiplex PCR was the method, and the copy in TCRdb shows in-frame clones only, minus some. The table records approximately 2.3 million clones, roughly 93% of them present only once. Sequenced material: naive CD4+ T cells from PBMCs. The subset denotes: CD45RA+ positively selected. Every receptor here comes from a man between 18 and 29 years old in good health. Some clones in this sample may be carry-over from other donors' samples.

The chain links TRBV6-5 to TRBJ2-2, with 10 bases that match TRBD2. The CDR3 runs to 15 residues. Germline V gives CDR1 MNHEY, CDR2 SVGAGI. V shed 7 bases and J 6 bases; nucleotides not matched to a gene: 8. CDR3 bases: TGTGCCAGCACGTCCCTAGCGGGAGTTTCCGGGGAGCTGTTTTTT. Amino acids: CASTSLAGVSGELFF.

In regard to this clone: Other nucleotide sequences in the sample specify the same CDR3. The chain links TRBV18 to TRBJ2-7; the match to TRBD1 covers 8 bases. The CDR3 has 14 residues. Per germline, CDR1 KGHSH and CDR2 LQKENI. The junction had 6 bases not matched to a gene; V was cut back by 3 bases and J by 5 bases. The DNA of the CDR3 is TGTGCCAGCTCACCCCGACAGGGGACCCACGAGCAGTACTTC. Translation gives CASSPRQGTHEQYF.

The CDR3 loop reads CASSGEGRAGQPQHF. CDR3 coding DNA: TGTGCCAGCAGTGGGGAGGGCCGTGCGGGGCAGCCCCAGCATTTT. This chain joins TRBV2 and TRBJ1-5, with no clear D. Trimming removed 4 bases at V and 7 bases at J, with 17 bases between. The CDR3 loop spans 15 amino acids. Germline V gene lookup returns CDR1 SNHLY and CDR2 FYNNEI. The whole variable domain, remainder taken from reference TRBV2 and TRBJ1-5, is EPEVTQTPSHQVTQMGQEVILRCVPISNHLYFYWYRQILGQKVEFLVSFYNNEISEKSEIFDDQFSVERPDGSNFTLKIRSTKLEDSAMYFCASSGEGRAGQPQHFGDGTRLSIL.

The chain employs TRBV25-1 and TRBJ2-6; TRBD1 aligns across 9 bases. This CDR3 comprises 18 residues. The V gene end was trimmed by 4 bases and the J gene end by 2 bases; junction bases not matched to a gene: 9. Germline loops: CDR1 MGHDK, CDR2 SYGVNS. CDR3 region: CASSASLTGGAGANVLTF. CDR3 nucleotide sequence: TGTGCCAGCAGTGCCAGTCTAACAGGGGGCGCTGGGGCCAACGTCCTGACTTTC. Complete variable domain (other parts from reference TRBV25-1 and TRBJ2-6): EADIYQTPRYLVIGTGKKITLECSQTMGHDKMYWYQQDPGMELHLIHYSYGVNSTEKGDLSSESTVSRIRTEHFPLTLESARPSHTSQYLCASSASLTGGAGANVLTFGAGSRLTVL.

This clone was found a few times. This chain uses TRBV7-9 with TRBJ1-1; D is ambiguous. The CDR3 is 14 amino acids. Trimming took 5 bases from V and 2 from J, leaving 12 bases between them. CDR1 and CDR2 from the germline V gene are SEHNR and FQNEAQ (reference sequence). The CDR3 coding sequence is TGTGCCAGCAGCCGGATCGAGGCCAACACTGAAGCTTTCTTT. Translation: CASSRIEANTEAFF.

The chain joins TRBV5-1 to TRBJ2-5, with a weak D call TRBD1 (5 bases). This CDR3 spans 14 amino acids. The V end lost 2 bases, the J end lost 5 bases, and 13 bases lay between the germline ends. The germline CDR1 and CDR2 sequences are SGHRS and YFSETQ. CDR3 sequence: CASSFGASRETQYF. CDR3 DNA sequence: TGCGCCAGCAGCTTTGGGGCCTCGAGGGAGACCCAGTACTTC. The full variable domain, completed using reference TRBV5-1 and TRBJ2-5, is KAGVTQTPRYLIKTRGQQVTLSCSPISGHRSVSWYQQTPGQGLQFLFEYFSETQRNKGNFPGRFSGRQFSNSRSEMNVSTLELGDSALYLCASSFGASRETQYFGPGTRLLVL.

The gene calls are TRBV7-3 and TRBJ2-5, with D maybe TRBD2 (6 bases). V was clipped by 1 base and J by 3 bases, with 12 bases between them. The CDR3 is made up of 15 amino acids. Germline assignment: CDR1 SGHTA and CDR2 FQGTGA. The CDR3 DNA reads TGTGCCAGCAGCTTAATGGGCGGGAAAGAAGAGACCCAGTACTTC. It yields the protein CASSLMGGKEETQYF.

The rearrangement uses TRBV6-4 and TRBJ2-6; the D is unclear. The germline V gene encodes CDR1 MRHNA and CDR2 SNTAGT. Trimming stripped 8 bases from V and 0 bases from J, with 20 bases between. This CDR3 is built from 18 residues. The CDR3 DNA sequence: TGTGCCAGCCCCAAGCAGGACCCGAGGATCTCTGGGGCCAACGTCCTGACTTTC. This sequence encodes CASPKQDPRISGANVLTF.

The V and J genes are TRBV10-3 and TRBJ1-5; the match to TRBD1 covers 7 bases. Losses at the gene ends were 0 bases for V and 3 bases for J; bases not matched to a gene: 20. This CDR3 has 21 amino acids. From germline, CDR1 is ENHRY and CDR2 SYGVKD. The DNA for the CDR3 is TGTGCCATCAGTGAGTCGGCACCCTTGGGACAGACAGGAAGCTTCAATCAGCCCCAGCATTTT. Encoded protein: CAISESAPLGQTGSFNQPQHF.

DNA for the CDR3: TGTGCCAGCAGCCCCGGGAGCAGGGAGGGACAGCCCCAGCATTTT. As protein: CASSPGSREGQPQHF. The chain recombines TRBV7-8 with TRBJ1-5; perhaps TRBD1 as D (5 bases). V lost 5 bases, J lost 7 bases, and 18 bases lay in between. CDR1 and CDR2 from the germline V gene are SGHVS and FQNEAQ. The CDR3 consists of 15 residues.

This clone was detected once. V usage is TRBV28 and J usage is TRBJ2-7; 12 positions agree with TRBD1. V shed 6 bases and J 5 bases; nucleotides not matched to a gene: 8. CDR1 and CDR2 from the germline V gene are MDHEN and SYDVKM. This CDR3 is 15 amino acids long. The CDR3 DNA is TGTGCCAGCAGCTTCGCCGGGACAGGGGGCGACGAGCAGTACTTC. This codes for CASSFAGTGGDEQYF.

This sequence joins TRBV30 and TRBJ2-7; TRBD1 aligns across 7 bases. CDR3 length equals 12 residues. Germline V gives CDR1 GTSNPN, CDR2 SVGIG (reference sequence). J was trimmed by 3 bases and V by 5 bases; bases with no gene match: 4. Here the CDR3 DNA reads TGTGCCTGGGGCCGGGACAGCTACGAGCAGTACTTC. This encodes CAWGRDSYEQYF.

The chain carries TRBV5-1 and TRBJ2-5; D may be TRBD2 (6 bases). Trimming shortened V by 5 bases and J by 5 bases, and 10 bases separated the two germline ends. In germline, CDR1 is SGHRS, CDR2 YFSETQ. The CDR3 spans 12 residues. CDR3 sequence reads: CASRRGAETQYF. The CDR3 DNA follows: TGCGCCAGCAGGCGGGGCGCGGAGACCCAGTACTTC.

This rearrangement joins TRBV11-2 to TRBJ2-7; TRBD1 aligns across 9 bases. V lost 5 bases to trimming and J lost 9 bases; unmatched junction nucleotides: 11. CDR1 is SGHAT, CDR2 FQNNGV, per germline. CDR3 length: 14 residues. CDR3 in amino acids: CASSPDRGRTVQYF. The CDR3 DNA sequence: TGTGCCAGCAGCCCGGACAGGGGCCGGACTGTGCAGTACTTC.

The chain carries TRBV28 and TRBJ1-2; TRBD1 agrees at 12 bases. The CDR3 totals 16 residues. Per the germline V gene, CDR1 is MDHEN and CDR2 is SYDVKM. After removal of 5 bases from V and 4 bases from J, the junction contained 8 bases not matched to a gene. The chain's CDR3 is CASSAPGQGASYGYTF. As DNA, the CDR3 is TGTGCCAGCAGTGCCCCGGGACAGGGGGCCTCCTATGGCTACACCTTC.

This chain links TRBV5-1 with TRBJ2-7; 8 bases line up with TRBD2. This CDR3 has 13 amino acids. V lost 4 bases and J lost 5; bases outside the gene matches: 5. Germline loops: CDR1 SGHRS, CDR2 YFSETQ. For the CDR3, the DNA is TGCGCCAGCAGCGCGGGACTAGGGGACGAGCAGTACTTC. Translation gives CASSAGLGDEQYF.

The genes are TRBV2 and TRBJ2-2; D remains unclear. This CDR3 is 15 amino acids long. Germline CDR1 reads SNHLY; CDR2 reads FYNNEI. The germline V and J ends were trimmed by 6 bases and 4 bases, with 15 bases remaining between them. The CDR3 DNA reads as TGTGCCAGCAGGCCCGAATTACTGAGCACCGGGGAGCTGTTTTTT. This gives the protein CASRPELLSTGELFF. The whole variable domain, filled in from reference TRBV2 and TRBJ2-2, reads EPEVTQTPSHQVTQMGQEVILRCVPISNHLYFYWYRQILGQKVEFLVSFYNNEISEKSEIFDDQFSVERPDGSNFTLKIRSTKLEDSAMYFCASRPELLSTGELFFGEGSRLTVL.

The chain is built from TRBV5-6 and TRBJ2-7; D gene uncertain. The germline V gene encodes CDR1 SGHDT and CDR2 YYEEEE. This CDR3 region has 11 residues. V dropped 4 bases and J dropped 2 bases, with 4 bases sitting between them. CDR3 nucleotides: TGTGCCAGCAGCCAGACCTACGAGCAGTACTTC. Translated: CASSQTYEQYF.

The chain uses TRBV9 and TRBJ1-1; D remains unclear. The CDR3 totals 15 residues. Looked up from germline, CDR1 is SGDLS and CDR2 is YYNGEE. The V gene lost 0 bases and the J gene lost 4 bases, with 13 bases spanning the gap. The CDR3 nucleotides are TGTGCCAGCAGCGTAGGGACTGCCAGCGGCACTGAAGCTTTCTTT. It is translated as CASSVGTASGTEAFF.

A remark on this clone: Within the sample, other DNA sequences also encode this same CDR3. This chain connects TRBV6-5 to TRBJ2-7; 8 bases map to TRBD1. The length of the CDR3 is 14 residues. Germline CDR1 is MNHEY and CDR2 is SVGAGI. The V and J ends lost 6 bases and 1 base, in that order; junction bases with no gene match: 5. CDR3 loop: CASRLGQGSYEQYF. The CDR3 DNA follows: TGTGCCAGCAGATTAGGACAGGGATCCTACGAGCAGTACTTC.

This rearrangement joins TRBV6-5 to TRBJ1-4, with D perhaps TRBD1 (6 bases). The V end was cut by 5 bases, the J end by 12 bases, with 13 bases between. This CDR3 is 12 amino acids long. From germline, CDR1 is MNHEY and CDR2 SVGAGI. CDR3 bases: TGTGCCAGCAGTCCCAGGGGAGAGGAACTGTTTTTT. Protein product: CASSPRGEELFF.

The chain has TRBV15 and TRBJ1-2, with D uncertain. The V end was cut by 1 base, the J end by 2 bases, with 5 bases between. CDR3 length: 13 amino acids. The germline gives CDR1 LNHNV, CDR2 YYDKDF (reference sequence). Here the CDR3 DNA reads TGTGCCACCAGCAGAGCTAGGAACTATGGCTACACCTTC. This encodes CATSRARNYGYTF.

The rearrangement links TRBV28 to TRBJ2-7, with D possibly TRBD1 on 6 matching bases. CDR1 is MDHEN and CDR2 is SYDVKM in the germline V gene. This CDR3 comprises 14 residues. Trimming pared 7 bases from V and 4 bases from J, leaving 17 bases between. The DNA for the CDR3 is TGTGCCAGCACCGTGGACAGACGGTTTTACGAGCAGTACTTC. This sequence encodes CASTVDRRFYEQYF.

This rearrangement joins TRBV7-2 to TRBJ1-3; D gene uncertain. The V end was cut by 3 bases, the J end by 2 bases, with 11 bases between. Germline loops: CDR1 SGHTA, CDR2 FQGNSA. This CDR3 is 15 amino acids long. CDR3 sequence reads: CASSFFVGTGNTIYF. As DNA, the CDR3 is TGTGCCAGCAGCTTTTTCGTAGGCACTGGAAACACCATATATTTT.

The chain joins TRBV6-5 to TRBJ2-5; D is possibly TRBD1 or TRBD2 (5 bases each). The J call is uncertain, as TRBJ2-7 better fits the DNA end. Germline CDR1 MNHEY, CDR2 SVGAGI. The CDR3 totals 13 residues. The CDR3 DNA reads as TGTGCCAGCCGAGGGGAGTTAGGCTACGAGCAGTACTTC. This sequence encodes CASRGELGYEQYF.

The V gene is TRBV6-6, the J gene TRBJ1-4; D unclear. V dropped 2 bases and J dropped 7 bases, with 11 bases sitting between them. The CDR3 runs 14 residues. Per germline, CDR1 MNHNY and CDR2 SVGAGI (reference sequence). The CDR3: CASSYPRAPEKLFF. The CDR3 region has the DNA TGTGCCAGCAGTTACCCTCGAGCGCCTGAAAAACTGTTTTTT.

This clone showed up just once. This sequence joins TRBV19 and TRBJ1-1; no firm D call. V lost 3 bases and J 6 bases, leaving 14 bases between the germline ends. Germline V gene data show CDR1 as LNHDA and CDR2 as SQIVND (reference sequence). The CDR3 sequence is 14 residues long. The CDR3 sequence: CASSMAASRAEAFF. The CDR3 DNA reads as TGTGCCAGTAGTATGGCAGCGTCCCGGGCTGAAGCTTTCTTT.